Detailed here is one T cell receptor (beta chain). The antigen is unknown. V lost 5 bases, J lost 2 bases, and 18 bases lay in between. Germline CDR1 is WSHSY and CDR2 is SAAADI. The CDR3 runs 16 residues. 13 Jbeta primers and 60 Vbeta primers were used for the PCR. TCRdb's table, derived via immunoSEQ multiplex PCR, lists solely in-frame clones and lacks some. The sample's table shows around 190,000 clones. This entry is derived from a study of cytomegalovirus exposure and HLA in healthy donors. Notes on the study in general: Specific recognition of CMV antigens was confirmed in vitro for a few chains (all CMV-associated). The availability of immune exposure information extended only to CMV serostatus.

The chain links TRBV10-2 to TRBJ1-1; a weak D match, TRBD1 (6 bases). The source material was PBMCs. This receptor was taken from a woman younger than 45 in good health and CMV-seropositive. The CDR3: CASSPVGQRPNTEAFF. CDR3 in DNA: TGCGCCAGCAGTCCCGTAGGACAGAGGCCCAACACTGAAGCTTTCTTT.